The clone carrying this T cell receptor (beta chain) was counted at least ten times. What it recognizes is unknown. The CDR3 sequence is 12 residues long. V was clipped by 8 bases and J by 7 bases, with 11 bases between them. Germline assignment: CDR1 MDHEN and CDR2 SYDVKM. This specimen comes from a study of T-cell reconstitution after alpha-beta-depleted transplantation in children. The authors prepared the TCRbeta library with unique molecular identifiers. TCRdb recomputed calls from the PCR reads with MiXCR, one row per CDR3 protein. The sample lists about 510,000 distinct CDR3 sequences, about 10% seen once, with 14% in the top ten. Study results and limitations: It was surviving recipient T cells and thymic progenitors that gave some patients high TCRbeta diversity at day 60. Reportedly, alpha-beta T cells present about two months post-transplant originated from several hundred expanded clones of graft origin.

The sample in question was PBMCs, mostly from graft donor cells, obtained 180 days after TCRalphabeta/CD19-depleted stem cell transplant. This receptor was identified in a female patient aged 2 to 10 who had a stem cell transplant for aplastic anemia, so the T cells may come from the graft donor. The V gene is TRBV28, the J gene TRBJ2-2; unclear D gene. CDR3 protein: CASHHVDGELFF. CDR3 coding DNA: TGTGCCAGCCACCATGTTGACGGGGAGCTGTTTTTT.